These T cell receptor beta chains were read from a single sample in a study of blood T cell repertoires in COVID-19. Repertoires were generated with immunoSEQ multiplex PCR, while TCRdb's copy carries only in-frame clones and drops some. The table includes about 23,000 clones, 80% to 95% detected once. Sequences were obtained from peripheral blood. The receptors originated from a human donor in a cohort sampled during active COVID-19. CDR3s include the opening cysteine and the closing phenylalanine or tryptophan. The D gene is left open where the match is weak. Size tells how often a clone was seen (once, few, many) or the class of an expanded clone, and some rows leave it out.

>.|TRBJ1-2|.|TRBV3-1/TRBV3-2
CASSQGGGGVLMGYTF
TGTGCCAGCAGCCAAGGAGGCGGAGGGGTGCTAATGGGCTACACCTTC
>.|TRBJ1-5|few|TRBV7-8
CASSRLGGGQPQHF
TGTGCCAGCAGCAGACTGGGAGGGGGTCAGCCCCAGCATTTT
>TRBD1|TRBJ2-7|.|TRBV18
CASSPRGTGSYEQYF
TGTGCCAGCTCACCACGCGGGACAGGTTCGTACGAGCAGTACTTC
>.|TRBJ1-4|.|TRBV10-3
CAISERGGTNEKLFF
TGTGCCATCAGTGAGCGAGGAGGAACTAATGAAAAACTGTTTTTT
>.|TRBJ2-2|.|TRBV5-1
CASSLLQGGITGELFF
TGCGCCAGCAGCCTGCTACAGGGGGGGATCACCGGGGAGCTGTTTTTT
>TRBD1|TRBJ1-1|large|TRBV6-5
CASSRTIQGGTEAFF
TGTGCCAGCAGCCGGACCATACAGGGGGGGACTGAAGCTTTCTTT
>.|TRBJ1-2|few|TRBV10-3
CAISEGGDNYGYTF
TGTGCCATCAGTGAGGGAGGGGACAACTATGGCTACACCTTC
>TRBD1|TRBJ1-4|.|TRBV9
CASSVDSGGWEKLFF
TGTGCCAGCAGCGTAGATTCAGGGGGTTGGGAAAAACTGTTTTTT
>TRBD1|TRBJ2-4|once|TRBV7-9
CASSSETSDRGLTKNIQYF
TGTGCCAGCAGCTCTGAAACTAGCGACAGGGGGCTAACCAAAAACATTCAGTACTTC
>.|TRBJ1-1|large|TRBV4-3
CASSQDKYRGTEAFF
TGCGCCAGCAGCCAAGATAAGTACCGGGGCACTGAAGCTTTCTTT
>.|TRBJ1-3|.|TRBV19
CATGGSPGNTIYF
TGTGCCACCGGGGGGAGTCCAGGAAACACCATATATTTT
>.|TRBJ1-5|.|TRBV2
CASSELYQGGNQPQHF
TGTGCCAGCAGTGAATTATATCAGGGTGGCAATCAGCCCCAGCATTTT
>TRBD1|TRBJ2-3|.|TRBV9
CASSLRQGTSTDTQYF
TGTGCCAGCAGCCTACGACAGGGGACGAGCACAGATACGCAGTATTTT
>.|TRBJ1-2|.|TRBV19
CASTYARGGGYGYTF
TGTGCCAGTACCTATGCGAGGGGGGGAGGCTATGGCTACACCTTC
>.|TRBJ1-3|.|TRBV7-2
CASRRGLISGNTIYF
TGTGCCAGCAGGAGGGGACTGATCTCTGGAAACACCATATATTTT
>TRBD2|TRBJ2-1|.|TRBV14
CASRGAGLADYNEQFF
TGTGCCAGCAGGGGAGCGGGACTAGCAGACTACAATGAGCAGTTCTTC
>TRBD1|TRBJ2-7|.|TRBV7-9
CASSTPGQSSYEQYF
TGTGCCAGCAGCACGCCGGGACAGAGCTCCTACGAGCAGTACTTC
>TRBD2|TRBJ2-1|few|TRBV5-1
CASSLTSGGAFNEQFF
TGCGCCAGCAGCTTGACTAGCGGGGGGGCCTTCAATGAGCAGTTCTTC
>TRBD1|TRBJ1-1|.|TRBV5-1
CASSRKETGIIMNTEAFF
TGCGCCAGCAGCCGAAAAGAGACAGGGATAATTATGAACACTGAAGCTTTCTTT
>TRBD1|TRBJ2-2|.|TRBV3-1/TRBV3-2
CASSGTGITGELFF
TGTGCCAGCAGCGGGACAGGGATCACCGGGGAGCTGTTTTTT
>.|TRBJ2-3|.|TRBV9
CASNPEVGEVGDTQYF
TGTGCCAGCAACCCCGAGGTCGGGGAAGTAGGAGATACGCAGTATTTT
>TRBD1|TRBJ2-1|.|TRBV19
CASSTGQGLSYNEQFF
TGTGCCAGTAGTACTGGACAGGGCTTATCCTACAATGAGCAGTTCTTC
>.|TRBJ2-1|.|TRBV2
CASSEARGTPRINEQFF
TGTGCCAGCAGTGAAGCTCGAGGGACACCGAGGATCAATGAGCAGTTCTTC
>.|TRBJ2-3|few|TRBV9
CASSVDQGKDTQYF
TGTGCCAGCAGCGTAGACCAGGGTAAAGATACGCAGTATTTT
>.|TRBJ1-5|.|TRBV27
CASSPLTSNQPQHF
TGTGCCAGCAGTCCACTTACTAGCAATCAGCCCCAGCATTTT
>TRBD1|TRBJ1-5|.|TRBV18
CASSLTGDDQPQHF
TGTGCCAGCTCACTAACAGGGGACGATCAGCCCCAGCATTTT
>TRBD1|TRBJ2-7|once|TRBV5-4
CASSLDPGQSYEQYF
TGTGCCAGCAGCTTGGATCCGGGACAGTCCTACGAGCAGTACTTC
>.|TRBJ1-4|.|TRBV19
CASSSGAAEKLFF
TGTGCCAGTAGTTCAGGGGCGGCTGAAAAACTGTTTTTT
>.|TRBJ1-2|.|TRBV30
CAWIGGVSPYGYTF
TGTGCCTGGATCGGAGGGGTTTCTCCCTATGGCTACACCTTC